These 9 T cell receptor beta chains were all obtained from the same sample, sequenced in a study of tumor-infiltrating lymphocytes in oesophageal squamous cell carcinoma. TCRdb called the PCR reads again in MiXCR, with one record for every CDR3 protein. The sample shows some 21,000 distinct CDR3 sequences, more than 30% of them seen only once. Sequencing was performed on esophageal tumor tissue. The receptors come from a male donor with esophageal squamous cell carcinoma.

The chain is built from TRBV6-6 and TRBJ1-1; D is undetermined. This CDR3 has 13 residues. Trimming removed 7 bases from V and 4 bases from J, with 13 bases in between. Germline values: CDR1 MNHNY, CDR2 SVGAGI (reference sequence). The CDR3, as DNA: TGTGCCAGCAAGTGGGGTTTGGGCACTGAAGCTTTCTTT. It translates to CASKWGLGTEAFF.

Remarks on this clonotype: Lacking the conserved final phenylalanine or tryptophan, this CDR3 likely reflects a read error. It is unclear where the CDR3 begins or ends on the DNA, so no DNA is shown, and the CDR3 is as TCRdb lists it. The chain links TRBV25-1 to TRBJ2-6; the DNA was not compared with TRBD2, the D call given in the table. The germline gives CDR1 MGHDK, CDR2 SYGVNS. Both ends counted, the CDR3 spans 8 residues. This chain's CDR3 is CASSASSG.

In the case of this clonotype: Given the absence of the conserved phenylalanine or tryptophan at the CDR3 end, a read error is likely. Because the CDR3's place on the DNA is in doubt, the DNA is left out and the CDR3 is given as listed by TCRdb. The V and J genes are TRBV7-6 and TRBJ2-1; the table assigns TRBD1, which was not confirmed against the DNA. The CDR3 spans 16 residues, counting both ends. Germline CDR1 is SGHVS and CDR2 is FNYEAQ. This CDR3 reads CASSLGGVRCWPVGSC.

This clonotype came up a few times. This chain links TRBV7-6 with TRBJ2-5; D is ambiguous. The CDR3 is 17 amino acids. Deletions cut 0 bases from V and 2 bases from J, with 16 bases between. Looked up from germline, CDR1 is SGHVS and CDR2 is FNYEAQ. The CDR3 is CASSLAPGRYAQETQYF. The CDR3, as DNA: TGTGCCAGCAGCTTAGCGCCAGGTCGTTATGCGCAAGAGACCCAGTACTTC.

This clonotype was counted a few times. The chain is built from TRBV24-1 and TRBJ2-7, with TRBD2 matching 15 bases. The V gene end was trimmed by 3 bases and the J gene end by 7 bases; junction bases not matched to a gene: 18. CDR3 length: 20 amino acids. CDR1 and CDR2 from the germline V gene are KGHDR and SFDVKD. This chain's CDR3 is CATSDPRTSGRAGVRNEQYF. CDR3 nucleotide sequence: TGTGCCACCAGTGATCCCAGGACTAGCGGGAGGGCCGGCGTCCGCAATGAGCAGTACTTC.

In its sample, this clonotype was seen many times. The chain uses TRBV11-2 and TRBJ2-1; 7 bases fit TRBD2. CDR3 size: 14 residues. CDR1 is SGHAT, CDR2 FQNNGV, per germline. V dropped 5 bases and J dropped 3; count of bases not matched to a gene: 4. The CDR3 DNA follows: TGTGCCAGCAGCGGCCGGGACTACTACAATGAGCAGTTCTTC. This encodes CASSGRDYYNEQFF. Using reference TRBV11-2 and TRBJ2-1 for the parts outside the CDR3, the full variable domain is EAGVAQSPRYKIIEKRQSVAFWCNPISGHATLYWYQQILGQGPKLLIQFQNNGVVDDSQLPKDRFSAERLKGVDSTLKIQPAKLEDSAVYLCASSGRDYYNEQFFGPGTRLTVL.

V usage is TRBV18 and J usage is TRBJ1-4; TRBD1 matches at 8 bases. Germline CDR1 reads KGHSH; CDR2 reads LQKENI. This CDR3 is built from 15 residues. J gave up 5 bases and V 6 bases, and 8 bases lay outside the gene matches. CDR3 in DNA: TGTGCCAGCTCCAATACCAGGGGGCTGAATGAAAAACTGTTTTTT. Its translation: CASSNTRGLNEKLFF.

This clonotype was seen ten or more times. The V and J genes are TRBV6-6 and TRBJ2-7; the D gene is possibly TRBD1 (6 bases). This CDR3 comprises 15 residues. CDR1 is MNHNY, CDR2 SVGAGI, per germline (reference sequence). V was trimmed by 0 bases and J by 5 bases, leaving 14 bases between them. The CDR3 is CASSYSSTGIHEQYF. The CDR3 nucleotides are TGTGCCAGCAGTTACTCTTCGACAGGTATCCACGAGCAGTACTTC.

This clonotype was counted at least ten times. J is TRBJ2-7 and V is TRBV15; D assignment may be TRBD1 or TRBD2 (6 bases each). Germline CDR1 LNHNV, CDR2 YYDKDF (reference sequence). Trimming cost V 0 bases and J 7 bases, with 19 bases left between them. This CDR3 region has 16 residues. CDR3 amino acids: CATSRDRVVRGEEQYF. The DNA for the CDR3 is TGTGCCACCAGCAGAGATCGGGTAGTTAGGGGGGAAGAGCAGTACTTC.